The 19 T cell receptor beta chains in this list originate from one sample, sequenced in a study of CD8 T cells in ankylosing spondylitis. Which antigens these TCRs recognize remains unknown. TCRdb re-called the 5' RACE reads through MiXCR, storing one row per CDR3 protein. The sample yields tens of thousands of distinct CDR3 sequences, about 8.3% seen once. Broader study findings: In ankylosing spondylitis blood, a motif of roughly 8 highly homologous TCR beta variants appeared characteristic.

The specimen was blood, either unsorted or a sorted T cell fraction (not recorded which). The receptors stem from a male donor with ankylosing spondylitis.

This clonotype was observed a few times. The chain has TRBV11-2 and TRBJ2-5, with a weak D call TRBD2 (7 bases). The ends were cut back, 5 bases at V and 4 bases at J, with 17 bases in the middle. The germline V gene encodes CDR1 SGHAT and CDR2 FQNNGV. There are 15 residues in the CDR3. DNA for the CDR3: TGTGCCAGCAGCATCGAGACAGGCGGGGGAGAGACCCAGTACTTC. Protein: CASSIETGGGETQYF.

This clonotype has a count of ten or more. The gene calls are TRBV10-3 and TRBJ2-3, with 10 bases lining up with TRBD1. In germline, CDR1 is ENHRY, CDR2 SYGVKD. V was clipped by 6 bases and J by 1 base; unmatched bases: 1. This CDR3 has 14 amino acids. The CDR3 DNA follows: TGTGCCATCAGGGGACAGGGGCGCACAGATACGCAGTATTTT. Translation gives CAIRGQGRTDTQYF.

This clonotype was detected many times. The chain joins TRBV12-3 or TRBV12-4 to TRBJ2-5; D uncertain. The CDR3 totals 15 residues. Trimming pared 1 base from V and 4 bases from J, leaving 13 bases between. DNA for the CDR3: TGTGCCAGCAGTTTAGGGTTGGGGTCTGGAGAGACCCAGTACTTC. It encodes CASSLGLGSGETQYF.

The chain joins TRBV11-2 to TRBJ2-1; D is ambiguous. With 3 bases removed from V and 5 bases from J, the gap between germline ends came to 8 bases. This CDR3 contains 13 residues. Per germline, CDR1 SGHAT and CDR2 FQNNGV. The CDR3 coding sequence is TGTGCCAGCAGCTTTGACGTGAACAATGAGCAGTTCTTC. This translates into CASSFDVNNEQFF.

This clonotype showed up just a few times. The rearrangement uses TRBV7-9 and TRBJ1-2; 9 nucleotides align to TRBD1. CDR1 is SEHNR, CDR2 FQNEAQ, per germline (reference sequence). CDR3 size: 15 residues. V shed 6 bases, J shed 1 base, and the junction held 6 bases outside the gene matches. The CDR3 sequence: CASSLPGQGNYGYTF. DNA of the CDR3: TGTGCCAGCAGTTTACCGGGACAGGGTAACTATGGCTACACCTTC.

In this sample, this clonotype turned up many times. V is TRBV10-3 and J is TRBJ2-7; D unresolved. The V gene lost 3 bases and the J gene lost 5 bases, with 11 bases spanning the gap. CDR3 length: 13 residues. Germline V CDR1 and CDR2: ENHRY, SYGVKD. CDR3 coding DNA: TGTGCCATCAGTGATTGGGATCGGGACGAGCAGTACGTC. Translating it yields CAISDWDRDEQYV.

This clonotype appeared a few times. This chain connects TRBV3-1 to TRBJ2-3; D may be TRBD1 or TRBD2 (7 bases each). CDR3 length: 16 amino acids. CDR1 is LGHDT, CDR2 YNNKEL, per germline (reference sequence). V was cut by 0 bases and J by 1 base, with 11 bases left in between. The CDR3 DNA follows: TGTGCCAGCAGCCAAGATCAGGGGGGGGGCACAGATACGCAGTATTTT. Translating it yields CASSQDQGGGTDTQYF.

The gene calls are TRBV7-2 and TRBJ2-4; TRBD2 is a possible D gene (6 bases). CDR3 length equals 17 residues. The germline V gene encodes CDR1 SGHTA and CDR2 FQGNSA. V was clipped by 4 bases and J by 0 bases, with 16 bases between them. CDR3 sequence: CASSSQADYLAKNIQYF. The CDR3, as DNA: TGTGCCAGCAGCTCCCAAGCGGACTACCTAGCCAAAAACATTCAGTACTTC.

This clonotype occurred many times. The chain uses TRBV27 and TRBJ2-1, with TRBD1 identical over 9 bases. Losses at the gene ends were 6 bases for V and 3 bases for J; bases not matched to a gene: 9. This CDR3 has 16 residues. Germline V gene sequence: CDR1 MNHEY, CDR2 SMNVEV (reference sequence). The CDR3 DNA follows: TGTGCCAGCAGCGTCCGGGACAGGGATATCTACAATGAGCAGTTCTTC. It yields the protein CASSVRDRDIYNEQFF.

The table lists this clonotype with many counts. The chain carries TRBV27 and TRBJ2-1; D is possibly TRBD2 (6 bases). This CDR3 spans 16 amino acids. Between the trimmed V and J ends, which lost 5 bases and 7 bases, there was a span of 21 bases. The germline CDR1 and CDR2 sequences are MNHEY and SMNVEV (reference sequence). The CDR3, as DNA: TGTGCCAGCAGTCCCCGGATCCCCCTAGCGAATAATGAGCAGTTCTTC. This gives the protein CASSPRIPLANNEQFF.

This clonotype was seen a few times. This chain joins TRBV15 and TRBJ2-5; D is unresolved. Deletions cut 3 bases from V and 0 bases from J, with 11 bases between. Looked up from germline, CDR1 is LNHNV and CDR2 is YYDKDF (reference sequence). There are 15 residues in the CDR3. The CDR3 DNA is TGTGCCACCAGCAGTTCTTCCAGGTACCAAGAGACCCAGTACTTC. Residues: CATSSSSRYQETQYF.

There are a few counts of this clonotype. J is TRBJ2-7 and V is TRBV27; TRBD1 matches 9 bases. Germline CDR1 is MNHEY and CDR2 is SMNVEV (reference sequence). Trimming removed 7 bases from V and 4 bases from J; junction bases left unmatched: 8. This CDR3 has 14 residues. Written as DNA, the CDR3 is TGTGCCAGCACCTCAACAGGGGGCTCGTACGAGCAGTACTTC. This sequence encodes CASTSTGGSYEQYF.

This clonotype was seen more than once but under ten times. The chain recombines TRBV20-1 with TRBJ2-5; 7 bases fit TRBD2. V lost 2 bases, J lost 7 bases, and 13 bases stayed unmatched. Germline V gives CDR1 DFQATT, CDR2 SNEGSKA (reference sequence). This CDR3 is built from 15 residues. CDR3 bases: TGCAGTGCTAGAAGGAGGTCGGCGGGAGAGGGGACCCAGTACTTC. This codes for CSARRRSAGEGTQYF.

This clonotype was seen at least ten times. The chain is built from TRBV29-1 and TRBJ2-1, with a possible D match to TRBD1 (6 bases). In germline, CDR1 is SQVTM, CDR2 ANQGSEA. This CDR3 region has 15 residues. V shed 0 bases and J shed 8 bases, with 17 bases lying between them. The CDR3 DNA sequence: TGCAGCGTTGAAGATCAGGGGAAGGGTAATTATGAGCAGTTCTTC. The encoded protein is CSVEDQGKGNYEQFF.

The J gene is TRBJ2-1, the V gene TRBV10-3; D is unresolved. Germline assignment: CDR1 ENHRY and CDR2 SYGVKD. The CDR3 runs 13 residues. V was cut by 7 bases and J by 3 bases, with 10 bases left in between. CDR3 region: CAITGDNYNEQFF. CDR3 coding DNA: TGTGCCATCACCGGAGATAACTACAATGAGCAGTTCTTC.

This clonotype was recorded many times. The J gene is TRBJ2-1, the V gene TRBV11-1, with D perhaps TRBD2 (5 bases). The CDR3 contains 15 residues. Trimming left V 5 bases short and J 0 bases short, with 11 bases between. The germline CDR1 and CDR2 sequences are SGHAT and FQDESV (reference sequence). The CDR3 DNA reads TGTGCCAGCAGCGGAGGACTGAGCTCCTACAATGAGCAGTTCTTC. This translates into CASSGGLSSYNEQFF.

In DNA form, the CDR3 reads TGTGCCATCAGTGGGGCGTTGAAGGGTGACTACGAGCAGTACTTC. This translates into CAISGALKGDYEQYF. This chain connects TRBV10-3 to TRBJ2-7; D gene ambiguous. The CDR3 totals 15 residues. Germline V gene sequence: CDR1 ENHRY, CDR2 SYGVKD. V dropped 4 bases and J dropped 3 bases, with 16 bases sitting between them.

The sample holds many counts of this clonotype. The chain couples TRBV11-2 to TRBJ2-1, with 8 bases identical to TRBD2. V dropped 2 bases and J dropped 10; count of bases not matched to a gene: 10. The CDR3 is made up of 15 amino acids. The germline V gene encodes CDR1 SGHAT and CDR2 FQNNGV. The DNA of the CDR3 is TGTGCCAGCAGCTTAACGAGCGGGAGAACAGGCGAGCAGTTCTTC. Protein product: CASSLTSGRTGEQFF.

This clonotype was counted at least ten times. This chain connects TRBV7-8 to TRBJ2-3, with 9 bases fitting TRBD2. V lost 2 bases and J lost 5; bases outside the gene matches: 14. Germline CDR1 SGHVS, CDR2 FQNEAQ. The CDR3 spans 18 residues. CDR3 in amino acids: CASSLRSGLAGKVDTQYF. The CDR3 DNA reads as TGTGCCAGCAGCTTAAGATCAGGGCTAGCGGGAAAGGTAGATACGCAGTATTTT.